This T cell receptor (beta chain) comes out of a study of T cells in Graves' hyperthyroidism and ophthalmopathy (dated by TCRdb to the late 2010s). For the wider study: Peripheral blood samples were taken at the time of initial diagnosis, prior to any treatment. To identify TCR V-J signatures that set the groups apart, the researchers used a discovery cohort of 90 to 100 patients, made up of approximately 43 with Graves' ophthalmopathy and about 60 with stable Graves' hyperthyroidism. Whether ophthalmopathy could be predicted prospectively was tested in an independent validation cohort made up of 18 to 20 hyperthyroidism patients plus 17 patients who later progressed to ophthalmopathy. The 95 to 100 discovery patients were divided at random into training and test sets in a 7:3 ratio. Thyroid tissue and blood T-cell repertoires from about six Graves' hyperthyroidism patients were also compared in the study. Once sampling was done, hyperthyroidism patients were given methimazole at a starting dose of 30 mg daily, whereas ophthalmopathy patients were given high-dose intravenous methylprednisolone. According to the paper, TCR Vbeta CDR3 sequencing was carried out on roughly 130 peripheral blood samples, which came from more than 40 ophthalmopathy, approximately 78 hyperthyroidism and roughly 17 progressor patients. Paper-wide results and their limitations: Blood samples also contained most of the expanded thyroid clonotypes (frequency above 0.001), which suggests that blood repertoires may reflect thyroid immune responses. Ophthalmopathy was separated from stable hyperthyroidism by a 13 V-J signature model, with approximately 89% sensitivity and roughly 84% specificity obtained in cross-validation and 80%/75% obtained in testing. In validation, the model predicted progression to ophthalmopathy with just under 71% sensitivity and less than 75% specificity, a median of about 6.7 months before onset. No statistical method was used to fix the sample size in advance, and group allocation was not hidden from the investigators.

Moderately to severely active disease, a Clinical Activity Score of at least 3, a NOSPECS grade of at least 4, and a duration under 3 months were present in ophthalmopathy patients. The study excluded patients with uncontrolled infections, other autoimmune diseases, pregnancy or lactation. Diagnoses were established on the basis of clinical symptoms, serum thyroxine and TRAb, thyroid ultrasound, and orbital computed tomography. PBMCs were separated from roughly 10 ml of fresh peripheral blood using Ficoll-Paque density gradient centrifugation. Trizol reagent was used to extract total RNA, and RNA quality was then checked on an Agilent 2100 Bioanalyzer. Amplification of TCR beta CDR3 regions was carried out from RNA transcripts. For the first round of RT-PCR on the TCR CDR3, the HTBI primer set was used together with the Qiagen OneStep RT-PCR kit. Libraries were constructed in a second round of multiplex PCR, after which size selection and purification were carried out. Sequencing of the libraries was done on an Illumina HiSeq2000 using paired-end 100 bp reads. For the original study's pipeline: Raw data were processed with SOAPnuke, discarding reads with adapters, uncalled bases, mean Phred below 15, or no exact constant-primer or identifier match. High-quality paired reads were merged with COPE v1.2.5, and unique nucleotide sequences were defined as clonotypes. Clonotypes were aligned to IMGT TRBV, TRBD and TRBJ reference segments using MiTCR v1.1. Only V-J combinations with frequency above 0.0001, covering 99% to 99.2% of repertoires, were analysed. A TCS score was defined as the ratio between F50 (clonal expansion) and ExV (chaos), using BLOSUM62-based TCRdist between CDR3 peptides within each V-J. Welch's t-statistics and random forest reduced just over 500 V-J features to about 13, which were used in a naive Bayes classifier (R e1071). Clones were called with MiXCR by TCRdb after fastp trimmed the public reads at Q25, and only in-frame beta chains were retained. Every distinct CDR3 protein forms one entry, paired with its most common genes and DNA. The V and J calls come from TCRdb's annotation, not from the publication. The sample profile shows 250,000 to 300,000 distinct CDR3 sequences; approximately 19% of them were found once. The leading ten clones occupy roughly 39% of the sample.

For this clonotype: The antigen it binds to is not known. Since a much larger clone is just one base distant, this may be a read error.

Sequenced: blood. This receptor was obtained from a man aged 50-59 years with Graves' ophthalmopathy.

The CDR3 loop reads CSASGQAYGYAF. The DNA sequence is given as TGCAGTGCTTCGGGACAGGCCTATGGCTACGCCTTC. The chain was built from TRBV20-1 and TRBJ1-2, and TRBD1 aligns with 8 junction nucleotides. Including cysteine and phenylalanine, the CDR3 has 12 amino acids. Of the read, only the CDR3 DNA is kept; its 36 bases are in frame from base 1. CDR1 DFQATT and CDR2 SNEGSKA are derived from the germline V gene (reference sequence).